This passage covers 6 T cell receptor beta chains from one sample sequenced in a study of control samples from healthy donors and cancer patients. Produced via immunoSEQ multiplex PCR; TCRdb's table is partial and in-frame only. The sample yields under 95,000 clones, about nine tenths seen once. The sample consisted of blood. These receptor sequences come from a woman in her thirties in good health.

This clone was recorded a few times. This sequence joins TRBV4-2 and TRBJ1-1; tentatively, D is TRBD1 (5 bases). Trimming pared 6 bases from V and 5 bases from J, leaving 13 bases between. The germline V gene has CDR1 LGHNA and CDR2 YNFKEQ. The CDR3 consists of 13 residues. CDR3 sequence (DNA): TGTGCCAGCAGTCAACACGGGGGAACTGAAGCTTTCTTT. Encoded protein: CASSQHGGTEAFF.

The chain recombines TRBV4-1 with TRBJ2-7; D is possibly TRBD1 or TRBD2 (5 bases each). Per germline, CDR1 MGHRA and CDR2 YSYEKL. Trimming removed 0 bases from V and 7 bases from J, with 7 bases in between. This CDR3 region has 12 residues. CDR3: CASSQDWGEQYF. In DNA, the CDR3 is TGCGCCAGCAGCCAAGATTGGGGGGAGCAGTACTTC.

V gene TRBV9 combines with J gene TRBJ1-5; D gene ambiguous. Germline CDR1 reads SGDLS; CDR2 reads YYNGEE. The CDR3 runs to 14 residues. Trimming pared 4 bases from V and 1 base from J, leaving 9 bases between. For the CDR3, the DNA is TGTGCCAGCAGCTTTGGGAGGAGCAATCAGCCCCAGCATTTT. Translating gives CASSFGRSNQPQHF.

This clone appeared a single time. The chain has TRBV29-1 and TRBJ1-1, with D possibly TRBD1 on 6 matching bases. The V gene lost 3 bases and the J gene lost 1 base, with 12 bases spanning the gap. Germline V gene lookup returns CDR1 SQVTM and CDR2 ANQGSEA. This CDR3 region has 14 residues. The CDR3 nucleotides read TGCAGCGTTGAGTGGGGGGGCCCGAACACTGAAGCTTTCTTT. This sequence encodes CSVEWGGPNTEAFF.

The J gene is TRBJ1-3, the V gene TRBV28; a weak D match, TRBD1 (5 bases). Looked up from germline, CDR1 is MDHEN and CDR2 is SYDVKM. This CDR3 has 16 amino acids. The V end was cut by 5 bases, the J end by 0 bases, with 14 bases between. CDR3 DNA sequence: TGTGCCAGCAGTCGAATCGGGGGACTCTCTGGAAACACCATATATTTT. Its translation: CASSRIGGLSGNTIYF.

The chain joins TRBV3-1 (or the pseudogene TRBV3-2) to TRBJ1-4; D is possibly TRBD1 (5 bases). The CDR3 extends over 16 amino acids. CDR1 LGHDT and CDR2 YNNKEL come from the germline V gene (reference sequence). V lost 1 base and J 8 bases, leaving 17 bases between the germline ends. The chain's CDR3 is CASSQGQGTGSEKLFF. The CDR3 DNA reads TGTGCCAGCAGCCAAGGGCAGGGCACAGGATCAGAAAAACTGTTTTTT.